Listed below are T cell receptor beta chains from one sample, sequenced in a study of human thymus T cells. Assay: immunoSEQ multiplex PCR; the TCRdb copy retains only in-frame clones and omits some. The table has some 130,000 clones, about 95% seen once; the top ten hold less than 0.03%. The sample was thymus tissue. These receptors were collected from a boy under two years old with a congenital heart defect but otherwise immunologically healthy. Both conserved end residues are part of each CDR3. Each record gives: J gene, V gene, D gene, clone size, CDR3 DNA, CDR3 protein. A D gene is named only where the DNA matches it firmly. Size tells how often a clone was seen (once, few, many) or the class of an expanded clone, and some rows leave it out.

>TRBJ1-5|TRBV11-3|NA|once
TGTGCCAGCAGCCGGCTGAGGGCTGGCAATCAGCCCCAGCATTTT
CASSRLRAGNQPQHF
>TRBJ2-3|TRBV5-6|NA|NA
TGTGCCAGCAGCAGCCAGGGCACAGATACGCAGTATTTT
CASSSQGTDTQYF
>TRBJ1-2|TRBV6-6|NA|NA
TGTGCCAGCAGTTACTTCGCGGGAGCGAAAGATGGCTACACCTTC
CASSYFAGAKDGYTF
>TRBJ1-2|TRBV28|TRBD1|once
TGTGCCAGCAGTTTAATGTTTACAGGGGGCGACTATGGCTACACCTTC
CASSLMFTGGDYGYTF
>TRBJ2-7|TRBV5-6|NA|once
TGTGCCAGCAGCCCGCTTGCTAGGGGGGCGGAAGACGAGCAGTACTTC
CASSPLARGAEDEQYF
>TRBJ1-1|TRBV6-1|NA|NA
TGTGCCAGCAGTGAAGGTTGGGGACATGGGAACACTGAAGCTTTCTTT
CASSEGWGHGNTEAFF
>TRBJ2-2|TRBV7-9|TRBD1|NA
TGTGCCAGCGTAGGGACAGGGGCCACCGGGGAGCTGTTTTTT
CASVGTGATGELFF
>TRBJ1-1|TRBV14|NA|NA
TGTGCCAGCAGCCAAGGTCCATTAGGACGGTCCCACACTGAAGCTTTCTTT
CASSQGPLGRSHTEAFF
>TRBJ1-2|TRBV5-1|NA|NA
TGCGCCAGCAGCTTGATGGCAGGGAATGTCTTATATGGCTACACCTTC
CASSLMAGNVLYGYTF
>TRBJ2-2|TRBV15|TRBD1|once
TGTGCCACCAGCAGAAGGACAGGGGGGACGGAGCTGTTTTTT
CATSRRTGGTELFF
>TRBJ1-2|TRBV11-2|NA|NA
TGTGCCAGCAGCCCCCGAAGCTATGGCTACACCTTC
CASSPRSYGYTF
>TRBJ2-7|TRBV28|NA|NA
TGTGCCAGCCTCCCTACTCTGGGGGAGGTAACCTACGAGCAGTACTTC
CASLPTLGEVTYEQYF
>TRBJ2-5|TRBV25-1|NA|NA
TGTGCCAGCAGTCAGCCCGGGCCCGAGACCCAGTACTTC
CASSQPGPETQYF
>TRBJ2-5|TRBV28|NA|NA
TGTGCCACCCCCCGGTCCAGTCAAGGGGAGACCCAGTACTTC
CATPRSSQGETQYF
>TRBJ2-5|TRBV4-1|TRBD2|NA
TGCGCCAGCAGCCAAGACCCTAGCGGGGGGAATCGGGAGACCCAGTACTTC
CASSQDPSGGNRETQYF
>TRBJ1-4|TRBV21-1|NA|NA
TGTGCCAGCAGACTCCTCCGGGCCTCTCCAACTAATGAAAAACTGTTTTTT
CASRLLRASPTNEKLFF
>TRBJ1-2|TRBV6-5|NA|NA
TGTGCCAGCAGTAGGGGACGGAACTATGGCTACACCTTC
CASSRGRNYGYTF
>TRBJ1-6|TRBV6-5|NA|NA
TGTGCCAGCAGTTACGGGGGGCACCTCGGTTCACCCCTCCACTTT
CASSYGGHLGSPLHF
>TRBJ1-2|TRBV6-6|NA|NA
TGTGCCACCTCCTCCGTGGGTTTAGAAGGCTACACCTTC
CATSSVGLEGYTF
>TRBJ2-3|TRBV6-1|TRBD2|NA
TGTGCCAGCAGTGATAGTACTAGCGGGCCCACAGATACGCAGTATTTT
CASSDSTSGPTDTQYF
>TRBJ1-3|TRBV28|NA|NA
TGTGCCAGCAGTATCCTGGACAGACTCTCTGGAAACACCATATATTTT
CASSILDRLSGNTIYF
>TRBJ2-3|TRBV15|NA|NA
TGTGCCACCAGCGGACGCTATGGGGTCTCAGATACGCAGTATTTT
CATSGRYGVSDTQYF
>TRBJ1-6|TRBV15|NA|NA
TGTGCCACCAGCAGCTTCCTCCGTCTACGCGACGATTCACCCCTCCACTTT
CATSSFLRLRDDSPLHF
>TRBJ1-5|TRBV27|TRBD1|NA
TGTGCCAGCAGTCACAGGGGCAATAGCAATCAGCCCCAGCATTTT
CASSHRGNSNQPQHF
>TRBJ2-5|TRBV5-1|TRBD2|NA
TGCGCCAGCAGCTTGGCCGCGGGGAGGGGAGAGACCCAGTACTTC
CASSLAAGRGETQYF
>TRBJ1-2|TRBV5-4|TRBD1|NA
TGTGCCAGCAGCCCCCGGGACAGGTTCGCTAACTATGGCTACACCTTC
CASSPRDRFANYGYTF